The rows below give T cell receptor beta chains drawn from one sample of a study of blood T cell repertoires in COVID-19. Sequencing used immunoSEQ multiplex PCR; TCRdb keeps in-frame clones, though not all of them. The sample records approximately 100,000 clones, 82% being singletons. Sequenced material: peripheral blood. The receptors derive from a man between 70 and 80 years old with active or convalescent COVID-19. Each CDR3 is given with its conserved first and last residue. D genes are given only for firm matches. Rows give clone size only sometimes, using once, few, many, or a class for an expanded clone.

d_call j_call v_call clone_size cdr3_nt cdr3_aa
- TRBJ1-2 TRBV6-2/TRBV6-3 - TGTGCCAGCAGTTACTCAGCCGGGACATTATATGGCTACACCTTC CASSYSAGTLYGYTF
- TRBJ2-1 TRBV11-3 - TGTGCCAGCAGCACGGGACTCCCGCACAATGAGCAGTTCTTC CASSTGLPHNEQFF
- TRBJ1-1 TRBV6-1 - TGTGCCAGCAGTGAAGGGGGGACTCACACTGAAGCTTTCTTT CASSEGGTHTEAFF
- TRBJ1-1 TRBV11-2 - TGTGCCAGCAACCTTCAGGAGAACACTGAAGCTTTCTTT CASNLQENTEAFF
TRBD2 TRBJ2-5 TRBV3-1/TRBV3-2 - TGTGCCAGCAGCCACCCCCCGGGACTAGCGGGGCAAGAGACCCAGTACTTC CASSHPPGLAGQETQYF
- TRBJ1-1 TRBV7-8 few TGTGCCAGCAGCTTAGGGACAGTGAACACTGAAGCTTTCTTT CASSLGTVNTEAFF
TRBD2 TRBJ2-3 TRBV5-8 - TGTGCCAGCAGCTTGAGCGGGGGGTCCACAGATACGCAGTATTTT CASSLSGGSTDTQYF
TRBD1 TRBJ1-4 TRBV25-1 - TGTGCCAGCAGGCAGACAGGGGAGGCTGAAAAACTGTTTTTT CASRQTGEAEKLFF
- TRBJ2-1 TRBV19 - TGTGCCAGTAGTATAGGAGGTAATGAGCAGTTCTTC CASSIGGNEQFF
- TRBJ1-2 TRBV15 - TGTGCCACCAGCACTCAGACAGGCCTCTCCTATGGCTACACCTTC CATSTQTGLSYGYTF